The 12 T cell receptor beta chains in this list originate from one sample, sequenced in a study of shared clonotypes between healthy human individuals. Produced via immunoSEQ multiplex PCR; TCRdb's table is partial and in-frame only. The table has approximately 2.5 million clones, around nine tenths seen once. The specimen was naive CD4+ T cells sorted from blood. Subset of the sample: CD45RA+ positively selected. Receptors were obtained from a man between 18 and 35 years old in good health.

V usage is TRBV28 and J usage is TRBJ1-1; maybe TRBD1 (5 bases). V lost 8 bases, J lost 1 base, and 23 bases lay in between. Germline-derived CDR1 and CDR2 are MDHEN and SYDVKM. This CDR3 contains 17 residues. The CDR3 region is CASGDQVREKSNTEAFF. In nucleotides, the CDR3 is TGTGCCAGCGGGGACCAGGTGAGAGAAAAATCGAACACTGAAGCTTTCTTT.

V is TRBV29-1 and J is TRBJ2-1; 7 bases align to TRBD2. The CDR3 contains 12 residues. J lost 5 bases, V lost 5 bases, and 3 bases had no gene match. In germline, CDR1 is SQVTM, CDR2 ANQGSEA. CDR3 amino acids: CSVSGDHNEQFF. CDR3 nucleotide sequence: TGCAGCGTTAGCGGGGACCACAATGAGCAGTTCTTC.

The chain carries TRBV9 and TRBJ2-5; TRBD1 or TRBD2 may be the D gene (6 bases each). Germline CDR1 SGDLS, CDR2 YYNGEE. The length of the CDR3 is 16 residues. Trimming took off 2 bases at V and 5 bases at J, with 19 bases between the two ends. CDR3 in DNA: TGTGCCAGCAGCGTGCGGGACACCCTCGTCGCGGAGACCCAGTACTTC. Amino acids: CASSVRDTLVAETQYF.

The rearrangement links TRBV15 to TRBJ1-2; 7 bases are shared with TRBD1. Germline CDR1 LNHNV, CDR2 YYDKDF (reference sequence). The CDR3 length is 17 residues. The V gene end was trimmed by 0 bases and the J gene end by 5 bases; junction bases not matched to a gene: 12. The CDR3 DNA follows: TGTGCCACCAGCAGAGAGCCGCCGGGACAGCGCACATATGGCTACACCTTC. This translates into CATSREPPGQRTYGYTF.

The chain combines TRBV18 with TRBJ1-1; D uncertain. Trimming left V 1 base short and J 1 base short, with 10 bases between. The CDR3 extends over 15 amino acids. Germline CDR1 KGHSH, CDR2 LQKENI. The CDR3 bases are TGTGCCAGCTCACCACTACTTGGGGAGAACACTGAAGCTTTCTTT. Protein sequence: CASSPLLGENTEAFF.

CDR3 coding DNA: TGTGCCTGGAGTCACCCACTTTTAAGCTCTGGAAACACCATATATTTT. It translates to CAWSHPLLSSGNTIYF. The rearrangement links TRBV30 to TRBJ1-3, with D hard to call. V was pared by 2 bases and J by 0 bases, with 14 bases between. The CDR3 totals 16 residues. Germline assignment: CDR1 GTSNPN and CDR2 SVGIG (reference sequence).

This sequence joins TRBV30 and TRBJ1-6; D may be TRBD1 (5 bases). Trimming pared 1 base from V and 7 bases from J, leaving 14 bases between. Germline CDR1 is GTSNPN and CDR2 is SVGIG (reference sequence). The CDR3 consists of 15 residues. CDR3 bases: TGTGCCTGGAGTGGGCAGAGGGGTTACAATTCACCCCTCCACTTT. Translating gives CAWSGQRGYNSPLHF.

The chain combines TRBV7-2 with TRBJ1-1; D may be TRBD1 (5 bases). Trimming left V 0 bases short and J 1 base short, with 12 bases between. The CDR3 is 16 amino acids. Germline assignment: CDR1 SGHTA and CDR2 FQGNSA. The CDR3 bases are TGTGCCAGCAGCTTAGCGCAGACAGATCGGAACACTGAAGCTTTCTTT. Amino acids: CASSLAQTDRNTEAFF.

The rearrangement links TRBV20-1 to TRBJ2-3, with D uncertain. Germline CDR1 DFQATT, CDR2 SNEGSKA (reference sequence). The CDR3 runs 11 residues. V was trimmed by 5 bases and J by 8 bases, leaving 11 bases between them. CDR3 sequence: CSAATLGTQYF. The CDR3 DNA sequence: TGCAGTGCTGCTACCCTCGGTACGCAGTATTTT.

The CDR3 DNA reads TGTGCCAGCAGTGATTGGGGACAAGAGACCCAGTACTTC. Its protein product is CASSDWGQETQYF. The gene calls are TRBV25-1 and TRBJ2-5; D not certain. Germline-derived CDR1 and CDR2 are MGHDK and SYGVNS. This CDR3 region has 13 residues. V lost 3 bases, J lost 2 bases, and 7 bases lay in between.

The chain couples TRBV15 to TRBJ2-5, with D possibly being TRBD2 (5 bases). The CDR3 is made up of 15 amino acids. The germline CDR1 and CDR2 sequences are LNHNV and YYDKDF (reference sequence). Trimming took 1 base from V and 8 from J, leaving 17 bases between them. This chain's CDR3 is CATSRVQAGVGTQYF. The CDR3 DNA follows: TGTGCCACCAGCAGAGTCCAGGCCGGGGTAGGAACCCAGTACTTC.

The chain carries TRBV20-1 and TRBJ1-2, with TRBD1 as a possible D gene (6 bases). Germline lookup yields CDR1 DFQATT and CDR2 SNEGSKA (reference sequence). The germline V and J ends were trimmed by 1 base and 13 bases, with 13 bases remaining between them. This CDR3 comprises 11 residues. CDR3: CSARGSTGTTF. The CDR3 DNA follows: TGCAGTGCTAGAGGGTCCACAGGGACCACCTTC.